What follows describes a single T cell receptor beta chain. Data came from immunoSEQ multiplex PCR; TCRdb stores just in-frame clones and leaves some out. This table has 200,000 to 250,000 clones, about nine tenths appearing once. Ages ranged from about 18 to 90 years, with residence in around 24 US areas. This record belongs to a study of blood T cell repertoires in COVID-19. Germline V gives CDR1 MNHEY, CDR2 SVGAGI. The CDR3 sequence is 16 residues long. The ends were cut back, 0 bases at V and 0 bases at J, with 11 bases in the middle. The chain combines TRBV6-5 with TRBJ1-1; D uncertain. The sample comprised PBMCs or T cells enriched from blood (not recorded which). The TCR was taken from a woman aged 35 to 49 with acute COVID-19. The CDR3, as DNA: TGTGCCAGCAGTTACTCGATCCAGATTATGAACACTGAAGCTTTCTTT. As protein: CASSYSIQIMNTEAFF.